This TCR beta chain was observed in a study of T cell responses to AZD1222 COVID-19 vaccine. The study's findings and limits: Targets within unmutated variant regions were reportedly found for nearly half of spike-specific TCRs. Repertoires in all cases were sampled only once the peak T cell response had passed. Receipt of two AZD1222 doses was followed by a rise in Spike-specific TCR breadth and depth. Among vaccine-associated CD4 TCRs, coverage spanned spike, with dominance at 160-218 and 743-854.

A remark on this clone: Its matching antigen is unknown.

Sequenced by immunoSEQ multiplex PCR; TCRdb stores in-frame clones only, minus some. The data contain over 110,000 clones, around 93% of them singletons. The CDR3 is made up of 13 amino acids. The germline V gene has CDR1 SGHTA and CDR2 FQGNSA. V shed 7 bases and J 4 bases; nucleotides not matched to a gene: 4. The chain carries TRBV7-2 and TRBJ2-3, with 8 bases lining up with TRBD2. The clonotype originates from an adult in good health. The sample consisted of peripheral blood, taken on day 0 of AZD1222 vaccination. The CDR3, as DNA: TGTGCCAGCAACTCGGGAGGGGCAGATACGCAGTATTTT. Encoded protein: CASNSGGADTQYF.